This T cell receptor (beta chain) was captured in a study of T cells in Graves' hyperthyroidism and ophthalmopathy. Study observations and caveats: Clonotypes that were expanded in thyroid above 0.001 mostly appeared in blood too. Ophthalmopathy stood apart from stable hyperthyroidism in a 13 V-J model.

CDR3 length: 14 amino acids. CDR1 and CDR2 (germline): LNHDA, SQIVND (reference sequence). V gave up 5 bases and J gave up 3 bases, with 13 bases separating them. Amplified TCR beta CDR3 regions came from RNA transcripts. HTBI primers drove first-round RT-PCR of the TCR CDR3. MiXCR, applied by TCRdb to the multiplex PCR reads, yields one record per CDR3 protein. Among 300,000 to 450,000 distinct CDR3 sequences listed, around 18% were seen once. The table lists this clonotype with many counts. The antigen is undetermined. The receptor's source is a woman between 40 and 50 years old with Graves' ophthalmopathy. The sequencing sample was made of blood. V usage is TRBV19 and J usage is TRBJ2-5; the D gene is possibly TRBD2 (5 bases). CDR3 sequence (DNA): TGTGCCAGTAGTCCACTTAGGAGGAAAGAGACCCAGTACTTC. It specifies CASSPLRRKETQYF.